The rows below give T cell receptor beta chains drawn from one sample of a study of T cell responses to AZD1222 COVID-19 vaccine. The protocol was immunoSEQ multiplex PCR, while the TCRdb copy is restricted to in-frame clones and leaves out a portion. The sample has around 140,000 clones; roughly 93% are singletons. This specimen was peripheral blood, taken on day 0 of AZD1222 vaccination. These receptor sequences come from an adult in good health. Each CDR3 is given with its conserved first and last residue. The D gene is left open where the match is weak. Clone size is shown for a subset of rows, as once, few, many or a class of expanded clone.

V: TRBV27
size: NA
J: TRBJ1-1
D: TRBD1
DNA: TGTGCCAGCACCATACAGGGGGCAACTGAAGCTTTCTTT
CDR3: CASTIQGATEAFF

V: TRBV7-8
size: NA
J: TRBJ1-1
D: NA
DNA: TGTGCCAGCAGCCCAATGGGGGCGCGGAGGCCTGAAGCTTTCTTT
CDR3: CASSPMGARRPEAFF

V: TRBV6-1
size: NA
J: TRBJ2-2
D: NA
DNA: TGTGCCAGCAGTGAATGGCTAGGGGCTAGAGCGAGGACCGGGGAGCTGTTTTTT
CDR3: CASSEWLGARARTGELFF

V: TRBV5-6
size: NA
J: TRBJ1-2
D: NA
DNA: TGTGCCAGCAGTCGGGTCACTAACTATGGCTACACCTTC
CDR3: CASSRVTNYGYTF

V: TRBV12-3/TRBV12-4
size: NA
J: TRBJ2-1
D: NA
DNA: TGTGCCAGCAGTTTAGGGTACAATGAGCAGTTCTTC
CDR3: CASSLGYNEQFF

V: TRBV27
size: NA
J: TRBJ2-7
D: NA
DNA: TGTGCCAGCAGTTTAGAGAGAACGATGCCTAACGAGCAGTACTTC
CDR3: CASSLERTMPNEQYF

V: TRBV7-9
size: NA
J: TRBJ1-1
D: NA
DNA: TGTGCCACAAGGGGGGTGAACACTGAAGCTTTCTTT
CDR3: CATRGVNTEAFF

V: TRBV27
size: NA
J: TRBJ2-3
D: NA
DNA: TGTGCCAGCAGCCTCAGGGCTAGCACAGATACGCAGTATTTT
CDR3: CASSLRASTDTQYF

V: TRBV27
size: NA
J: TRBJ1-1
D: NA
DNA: TGTGCCAGCACGAAATCCACGTTCACTGAAGCTTTCTTT
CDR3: CASTKSTFTEAFF

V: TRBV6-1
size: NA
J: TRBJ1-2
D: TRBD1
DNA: TGTGCCAGCAGTGACCTTTTCGGACAGGGGGCAAATGGCTACACCTTC
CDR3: CASSDLFGQGANGYTF

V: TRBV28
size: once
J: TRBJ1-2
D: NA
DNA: TGTGCCAGCATGGGGACCCCTGCCGGCTACACCTTC
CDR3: CASMGTPAGYTF

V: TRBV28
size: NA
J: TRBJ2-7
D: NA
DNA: TGTGCCAGCAGTCAGGGTGGCCCCTACGAGCAGTACTTC
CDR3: CASSQGGPYEQYF

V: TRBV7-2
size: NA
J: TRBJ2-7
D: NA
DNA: TGTGCCAGCAGCCCCCTAATGTCCTACGAGCAGTACTTC
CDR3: CASSPLMSYEQYF

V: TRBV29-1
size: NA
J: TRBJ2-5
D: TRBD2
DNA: TGCAGCGTTGAAGATATGGCTAGCGGGGCCTCCCAAGAGACCCAGTACTTC
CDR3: CSVEDMASGASQETQYF

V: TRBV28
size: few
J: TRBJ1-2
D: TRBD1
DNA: TGTGCCAGCAGCATACAGGGGGCGATGGACGGCTACACCTTC
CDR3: CASSIQGAMDGYTF

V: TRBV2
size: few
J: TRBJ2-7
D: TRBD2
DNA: TGTGCCAGCAGTGAAACGTTAGCGGGAGAAGCCTACGAGCAGTACTTC
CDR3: CASSETLAGEAYEQYF

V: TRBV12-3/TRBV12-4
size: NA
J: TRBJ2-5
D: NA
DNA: TGTGCCAGCAGTTTTGGGGGCAGGGAGACCCAGTACTTC
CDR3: CASSFGGRETQYF

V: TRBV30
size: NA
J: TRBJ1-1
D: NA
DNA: TGTGCCTGGAAATGGGGGGTTGAAGCTTTCTTT
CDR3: CAWKWGVEAFF

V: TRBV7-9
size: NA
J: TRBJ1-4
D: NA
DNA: TGTGCCAGCAGTTGGACCCCCGGTAATGAAAAACTGTTTTTT
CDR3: CASSWTPGNEKLFF

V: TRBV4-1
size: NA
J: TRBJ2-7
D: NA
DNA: TGCGCCAGCAGCCAAGCACCGGATAACTACGAGCAGTACTTC
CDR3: CASSQAPDNYEQYF

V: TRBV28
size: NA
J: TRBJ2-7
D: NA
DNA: TGTGCCAGCAGTTCTCCGGGACCTCCCTACGAGCAGTACTTC
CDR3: CASSSPGPPYEQYF

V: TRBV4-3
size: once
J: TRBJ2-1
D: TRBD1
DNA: TGCGCCAGCAGCCAAGGGGATCAGGGGGCCAATGAGCAGTTCTTC
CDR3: CASSQGDQGANEQFF

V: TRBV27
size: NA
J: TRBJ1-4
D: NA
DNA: TGTGCCAGCAGCCGGGACAATCGGAAAGAAAAACTGTTTTTT
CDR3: CASSRDNRKEKLFF

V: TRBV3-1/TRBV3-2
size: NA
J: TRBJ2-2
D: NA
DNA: TGTGCCAGCAGCCTTTTCACCGGGGAGCTGTTTTTT
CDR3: CASSLFTGELFF

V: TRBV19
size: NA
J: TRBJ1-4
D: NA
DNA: TGTGCCAGTACCCGGCGGGCAACTAATGAAAAACTGTTTTTT
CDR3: CASTRRATNEKLFF

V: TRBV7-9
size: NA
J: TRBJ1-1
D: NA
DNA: TGTGCCAGCAGCTTATTAGTGGGCAGCCTGAACTTT
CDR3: CASSLLVGSLNF

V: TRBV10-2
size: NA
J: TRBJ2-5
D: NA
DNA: TGCGCCAGCAGCTCCGGGACGGTTAAAGGGGAGACCCAGTACTTC
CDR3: CASSSGTVKGETQYF

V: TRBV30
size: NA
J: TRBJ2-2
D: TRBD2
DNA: TGTGCCTATAGACTAGCGGGGGGGCCCGGGGAGCTGTTTTTT
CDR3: CAYRLAGGPGELFF

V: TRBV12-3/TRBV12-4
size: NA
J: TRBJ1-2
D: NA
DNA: TGTGCCAGCGGAAGAGGGAGTAACTATGGCTACACCTTC
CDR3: CASGRGSNYGYTF

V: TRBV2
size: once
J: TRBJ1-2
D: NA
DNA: TGTGCCAGCAGTGTAGTACGGGACTATGGCTACACCTTC
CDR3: CASSVVRDYGYTF

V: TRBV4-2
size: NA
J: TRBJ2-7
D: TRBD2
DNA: TGTGCCAGCAGCCAAGACCGGACTAGCGGGAGTCTTTCCTACGAGCAGTACTTC
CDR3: CASSQDRTSGSLSYEQYF

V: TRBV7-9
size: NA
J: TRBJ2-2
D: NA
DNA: TGTGCCAGCAGCCCCCTCACCGGGGAGCTGTTTTTT
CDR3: CASSPLTGELFF

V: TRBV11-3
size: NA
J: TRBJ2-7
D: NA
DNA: TGTGCCAGCAGCCCATCAGCCTATTCCGAGCAGTACTTC
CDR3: CASSPSAYSEQYF

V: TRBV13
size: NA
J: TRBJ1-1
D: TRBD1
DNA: TGTGCCAGCAGCTTAGGCAGGGGGCTTAACACTGAAGCTTTCTTT
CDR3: CASSLGRGLNTEAFF

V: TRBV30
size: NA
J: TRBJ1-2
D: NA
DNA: TGTGCCTACAACTGGGCGTACTATGGCTACACCTTC
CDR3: CAYNWAYYGYTF

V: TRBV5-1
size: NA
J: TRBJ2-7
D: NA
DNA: TGCGCCAGCAGCTTGGAGGGACACAACGAGCAGTACTTC
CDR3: CASSLEGHNEQYF

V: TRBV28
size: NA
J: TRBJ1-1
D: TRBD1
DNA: TGTGCCAGCAGTTACCCTAGGAGGGGACAGGTAAACACTGAAGCTTTCTTT
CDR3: CASSYPRRGQVNTEAFF

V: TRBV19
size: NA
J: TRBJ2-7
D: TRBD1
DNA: TGTGCCAGTAGTTCGGGACAGCCTGGCCCCTACGAGCAGTACTTC
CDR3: CASSSGQPGPYEQYF

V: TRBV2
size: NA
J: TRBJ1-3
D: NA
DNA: TGTGCCAGCAGTGAAGCAAACACCATATATTTT
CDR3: CASSEANTIYF

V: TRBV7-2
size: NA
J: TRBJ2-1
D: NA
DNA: TGTGCCAGCAGCCTAACACCGGGGAATGAGCAGTTCTTC
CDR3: CASSLTPGNEQFF

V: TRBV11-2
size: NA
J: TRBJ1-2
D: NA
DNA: TGTGCCAGCAGCTCTGACCCGCAGAGCGGCTACACCTTC
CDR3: CASSSDPQSGYTF

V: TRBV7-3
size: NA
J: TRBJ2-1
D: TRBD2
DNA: TGTGCCAGCAGCCCGGGACTAGGGGTGGATAATGAGCAGTTCTTC
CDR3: CASSPGLGVDNEQFF

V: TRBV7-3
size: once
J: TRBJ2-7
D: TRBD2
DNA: TGTGCCAGCAGCTCAGCCCCGGGGGGGTACTACGAGCAGTACTTC
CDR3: CASSSAPGGYYEQYF

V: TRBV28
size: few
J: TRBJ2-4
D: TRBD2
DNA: TGTGCCAGCTTGGGACTAGCGACTGACATTCAGTACTTC
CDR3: CASLGLATDIQYF

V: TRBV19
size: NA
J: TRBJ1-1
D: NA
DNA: TGTGCCAGTAGTATTAATGGAGGCACTGAAGCTTTCTTT
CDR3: CASSINGGTEAFF

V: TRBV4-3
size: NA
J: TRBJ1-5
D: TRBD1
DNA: TGCGCCAGTGGGACAGGCAATCAGCCCCAGCATTTT
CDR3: CASGTGNQPQHF

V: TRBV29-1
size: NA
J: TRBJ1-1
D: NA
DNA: TGCAGCGTTGAAAGGGGAACCCATTTAGGGGAAGCTTTCTTT
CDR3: CSVERGTHLGEAFF

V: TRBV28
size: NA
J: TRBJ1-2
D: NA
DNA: TGTGCCAGCAGTGTTGAGGGGTGGGGCTATGGCTACACCTTC
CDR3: CASSVEGWGYGYTF

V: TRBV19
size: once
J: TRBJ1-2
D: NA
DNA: TGTGCCAGTCAGGAGAACTATGGCTACACCTTC
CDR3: CASQENYGYTF

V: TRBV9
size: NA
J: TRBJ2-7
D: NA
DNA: TGTGCCAGCAGCGTAGCTGGGGCAGGCGAGCAGTACTTC
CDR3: CASSVAGAGEQYF

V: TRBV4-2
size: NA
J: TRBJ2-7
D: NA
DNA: TGTGCCAGCAGCCAAGGACCCGGGACTCTGCAGTACTTC
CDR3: CASSQGPGTLQYF

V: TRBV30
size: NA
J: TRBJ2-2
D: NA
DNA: TGTGCCTGGAGTGCACAGGGAACCGACACCGGGGAGCTGTTTTTT
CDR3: CAWSAQGTDTGELFF

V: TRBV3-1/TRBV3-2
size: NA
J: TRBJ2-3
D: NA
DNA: TGTGCCAGCAGCCAAGATGGAGCTAGGGACACAGATACGCAGTATTTT
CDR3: CASSQDGARDTDTQYF

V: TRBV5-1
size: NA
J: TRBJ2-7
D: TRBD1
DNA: TGCGCCAGCAGTAGGACGCCGGGACAGGGGGCCTACGAGCAGTACTTC
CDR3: CASSRTPGQGAYEQYF

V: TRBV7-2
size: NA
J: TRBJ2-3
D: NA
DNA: TGTGCCAGCAGGCTGAGCCGGAGAAAGGAAGGCACAGATACGCAGTATTTT
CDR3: CASRLSRRKEGTDTQYF

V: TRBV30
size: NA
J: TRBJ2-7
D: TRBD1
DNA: TGTGCCTGGAGCGCCCGGGACAGGGGCTCCTACGAGCAGTACTTC
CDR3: CAWSARDRGSYEQYF

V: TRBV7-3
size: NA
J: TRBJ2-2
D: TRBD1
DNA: TGTGCCAGCAGCTACCGGGACAGCACCGGGGAGCTGTTTTTT
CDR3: CASSYRDSTGELFF

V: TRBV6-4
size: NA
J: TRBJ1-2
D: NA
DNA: TGTGCCAGCAGTGACTCGGGGCAGCCTAACTATGGCTACACCTTC
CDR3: CASSDSGQPNYGYTF

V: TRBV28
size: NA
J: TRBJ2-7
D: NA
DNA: TGTGCCAGCAGACATCTCTACGAGCAGTACTTC
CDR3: CASRHLYEQYF